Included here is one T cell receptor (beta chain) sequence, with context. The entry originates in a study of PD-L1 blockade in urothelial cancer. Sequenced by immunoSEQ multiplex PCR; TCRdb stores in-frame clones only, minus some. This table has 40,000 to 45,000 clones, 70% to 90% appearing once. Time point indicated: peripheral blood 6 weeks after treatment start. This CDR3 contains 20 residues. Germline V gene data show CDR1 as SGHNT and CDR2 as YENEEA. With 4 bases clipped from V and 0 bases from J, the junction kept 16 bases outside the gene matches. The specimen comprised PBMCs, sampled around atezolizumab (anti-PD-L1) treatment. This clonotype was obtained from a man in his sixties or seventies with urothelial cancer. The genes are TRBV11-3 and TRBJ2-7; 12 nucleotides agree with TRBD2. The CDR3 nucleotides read TGTGCCAGCAGCTCACATCTACTAGCGGGAGGTCCCTCAAGCTCCTACGAGCAGTACTTC. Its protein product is CASSSHLLAGGPSSSYEQYF.